The present TCR beta chain was sequenced within a study of T cell responses to AZD1222 COVID-19 vaccine. This CDR3 region has 15 residues. V was cut by 6 bases and J by 1 base, with 10 bases left in between. From germline, CDR1 is MNHEY and CDR2 SVGEGT. Only in-frame clones appear in the TCRdb table, and some are missing; sequencing was by immunoSEQ multiplex PCR. The sample holds about 100,000 clones, roughly 91% seen once. The sample consisted of peripheral blood, taken on day 0 of AZD1222 vaccination. The rearrangement joins TRBV6-2 or TRBV6-3 to TRBJ2-6; the D gene is possibly TRBD2 (6 bases). This clonotype was sampled from an adult in good health. The DNA of the CDR3 is TGTGCCAGCAGCCTTCGGGGGTCTGGGGCCAACGTCCTGACTTTC. This translates into CASSLRGSGANVLTF.